This TCR beta chain stems from a study of identical twins. In this sample, this clonotype turned up a few times. V was trimmed by 2 bases and J by 4 bases, leaving 12 bases between them. The CDR3 loop spans 13 amino acids. CDR1 is DFQATT, CDR2 SNEGSKA, per germline (reference sequence). MiXCR, run by TCRdb on the 5' RACE reads, gives a single entry per CDR3 protein. The table lists about 210,000 distinct CDR3 sequences, roughly a tenth of them singletons. The receptor comes from a woman aged 18 to 35 in good health. The source material was memory (CD45RO+) T cells sorted from blood. The chain combines TRBV20-1 with TRBJ2-7, with D possibly matching TRBD2 (6 bases). The chain's CDR3 is CSARKGGGYEQYF. CDR3 sequence (DNA): TGCAGTGCTAGAAAGGGAGGCGGTTACGAGCAGTACTTC.